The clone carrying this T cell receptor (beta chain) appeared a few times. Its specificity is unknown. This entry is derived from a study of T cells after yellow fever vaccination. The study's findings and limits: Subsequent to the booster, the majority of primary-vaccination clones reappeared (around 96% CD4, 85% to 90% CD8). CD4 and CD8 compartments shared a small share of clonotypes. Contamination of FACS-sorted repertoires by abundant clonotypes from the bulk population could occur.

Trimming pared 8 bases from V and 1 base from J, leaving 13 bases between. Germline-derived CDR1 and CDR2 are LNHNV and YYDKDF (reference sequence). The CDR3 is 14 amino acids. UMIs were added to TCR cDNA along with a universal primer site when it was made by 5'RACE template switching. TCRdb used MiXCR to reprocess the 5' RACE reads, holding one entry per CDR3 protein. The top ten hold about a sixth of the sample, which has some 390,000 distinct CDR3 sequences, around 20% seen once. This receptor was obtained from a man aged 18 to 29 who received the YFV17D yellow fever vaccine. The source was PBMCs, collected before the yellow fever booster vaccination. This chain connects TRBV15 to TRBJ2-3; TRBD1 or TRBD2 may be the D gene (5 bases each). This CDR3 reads CATGGSIGTDTQYF. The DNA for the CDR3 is TGTGCCACCGGGGGTAGTATTGGCACAGATACGCAGTATTTT.